This TCR beta chain was recorded in a study of blood T cell repertoires in COVID-19. Study details: PBMCs, B-cell-depleted T cells, or T cells provided the cDNA or gDNA that made up the material.

In the authors' methods: Amplification from reference gene primers served as the basis for estimated nucleated cell counts. The protocol was immunoSEQ multiplex PCR, while the TCRdb copy is restricted to in-frame clones and leaves out a portion. Clonal size and the V and J genes are those of that table, whereas D and trimming came from the DNA. The sample records under 85,000 clones, around 80% being singletons. The CDR3 loop spans 13 amino acids. V lost 7 bases, J lost 7 bases, and 17 bases lay in between. From germline, CDR1 is SGHRS and CDR2 YFSETQ. This TCR was sampled from a man aged 55-75 years with active or convalescent COVID-19. Sequenced input: peripheral blood. The genes are TRBV5-1 and TRBJ1-2, with D possibly TRBD1 on 6 matching bases. The DNA of the CDR3 is TGCGCCAGCTCAGAGCCAGGGGAAATTGGCTACACCTTC. This translates into CASSEPGEIGYTF.